Each of the 18 T cell receptor beta chains below was sequenced from the same sample in a study of T cells in Graves' hyperthyroidism and ophthalmopathy. The source material, RNA transcripts, was used to amplify TCR beta CDR3 regions. The primer set for the first-round RT-PCR of the TCR CDR3 was HTBI. TCRdb re-called the multiplex PCR reads with MiXCR, one entry per CDR3 protein. The sample contains over 500,000 distinct CDR3 sequences, less than 15% of which appear only once. Sequences were obtained from blood. The receptors derive from a woman aged 35 to 49 with Graves' hyperthyroidism.

This clonotype occurred a few times. The gene calls are TRBV7-8 and TRBJ2-2, with 8 positions matching TRBD2. V was clipped by 7 bases and J by 0 bases; unmatched bases: 16. The CDR3 is 19 residues long. Germline V gene data show CDR1 as SGHVS and CDR2 as FQNEAQ. DNA of the CDR3: TGTGCCAGCATCGAGACACTAGCGGACCGCACAACGAACACCGGGGAGCTGTTTTTT. Translated, it gives CASIETLADRTTNTGELFF.

This clonotype was counted a few times. The CDR3 spells CASSLMGFYGYTF. In DNA, the CDR3 is TGTGCCAGCAGTCTAATGGGATTCTATGGCTACACCTTC. The gene calls are TRBV6-1 and TRBJ1-2; D gene uncertain. The CDR3 has 13 amino acids. Germline-derived CDR1 and CDR2 are MNHNS and SASEGT. V shed 5 bases and J shed 4 bases, with 11 bases lying between them.

This clonotype has ten or more counts. The chain links TRBV18 to TRBJ1-2, with D uncertain. This CDR3 is 13 amino acids long. V was cut by 5 bases and J by 7 bases, with 14 bases left in between. The germline V gene encodes CDR1 KGHSH and CDR2 LQKENI. This chain's CDR3 is CASSIISRGGYTF. CDR3 nucleotides: TGTGCCAGCTCAATTATCTCACGGGGTGGCTACACCTTC.

This clonotype was found many times. J is TRBJ2-7 and V is TRBV30; 8 bases are shared with TRBD1. V lost 0 bases to trimming and J lost 4 bases; unmatched junction nucleotides: 8. Germline-derived CDR1 and CDR2 are GTSNPN and SVGIG (reference sequence). The CDR3 is made up of 15 amino acids. The CDR3 bases are TGTGCCTGGAGTGTCTACAGGGGGATCGGGTACGAGCAGTACTTC. Encoded protein: CAWSVYRGIGYEQYF.

This clonotype showed up many times. The V gene is TRBV6-5, the J gene TRBJ2-7, with D perhaps TRBD2 (5 bases). Deletions cut 0 bases from V and 0 bases from J, with 9 bases between. CDR3 length equals 15 residues. The germline CDR1 and CDR2 sequences are MNHEY and SVGAGI. The CDR3 DNA reads as TGTGCCAGCAGTTACTCTAGCGCTAGCTCCTACGAGCAGTACTTC. Translated, it gives CASSYSSASSYEQYF.

In its sample, this clonotype was seen many times. The chain recombines TRBV18 with TRBJ2-3; no clear D gene. CDR1 and CDR2 from the germline V gene are KGHSH and LQKENI. V gave up 4 bases and J gave up 5 bases, with 4 bases separating them. The CDR3 runs 11 residues. The CDR3 reads CASSQQDTQYF. CDR3 sequence (DNA): TGTGCCAGCTCACAACAAGATACGCAGTATTTT. Complete variable domain (other parts from reference TRBV18 and TRBJ2-3): NAGVMQNPRHLVRRRGQEARLRCSPMKGHSHVYWYRQLPEEGLKFMVYLQKENIIDESGMPKERFSAEFPKEGPSILRIQQVVRGDSAAYFCASSQQDTQYFGPGTRLTVL.

A remark on this clonotype: One end of the junction does not line up with germline, which may come from a read error. The CDR3 nucleotides are TGCGCCAGCAGTGAGTCTAATAGCTTGGATACGCAGTGTTTT. Protein sequence: CASSESNSLDTQCF. This rearrangement joins TRBV10-1 to TRBJ2-3; no clear D. CDR1 and CDR2 from the germline V gene are WNHNN and SYGVQD (reference sequence). The CDR3 has 14 amino acids.

At least ten counts were recorded for this clonotype. This chain connects TRBV9 to TRBJ2-5, with 8 bases fitting TRBD2. Germline V gene data show CDR1 as SGDLS and CDR2 as YYNGEE. This CDR3 comprises 15 residues. Losses at the gene ends were 0 bases for V and 5 bases for J; bases not matched to a gene: 6. The CDR3 loop reads CASSVAGGTGETQYF. CDR3 sequence (DNA): TGTGCCAGCAGCGTAGCGGGAGGGACGGGGGAGACCCAGTACTTC.

This clonotype has ten or more counts. The chain couples TRBV7-9 to TRBJ2-7, with 7 positions matching TRBD2. The junction had 14 bases not matched to a gene; V was cut back by 5 bases and J by 7 bases. The CDR3 covers 15 residues. CDR1 SEHNR and CDR2 FQNEAQ come from the germline V gene (reference sequence). The CDR3 region is CASSARTSMRGEQYF. As DNA, the CDR3 is TGTGCCAGCAGCGCCCGGACTAGTATGAGAGGAGAGCAGTACTTC.

At least ten counts were recorded for this clonotype. The chain is built from TRBV29-1 and TRBJ2-7, with D maybe TRBD1 (7 bases). In germline, CDR1 is SQVTM, CDR2 ANQGSEA. The CDR3 has 14 residues. The ends were cut back, 4 bases at V and 3 bases at J, with 16 bases in the middle. The CDR3 coding sequence is TGCAGCGTTGGGAGGGGGCCGAGGGGCTACGAGCAGTACTTC. Its translation: CSVGRGPRGYEQYF.

This clonotype was detected only a few times. The rearrangement joins TRBV5-6 to TRBJ2-7; possible D gene TRBD1, 6 bases. CDR1 is SGHDT and CDR2 is YYEEEE in the germline V gene. With 7 bases removed from V and 2 bases from J, the gap between germline ends came to 19 bases. The CDR3 consists of 15 residues. CDR3 DNA sequence: TGTGCCAGCGCTAAGGGGGAAACGCTAGCCTACGAGCAGTACTTC. Amino acid sequence: CASAKGETLAYEQYF.

In this sample, this clonotype turned up many times. This sequence joins TRBV28 and TRBJ1-1; unclear D gene. CDR1 and CDR2 from the germline V gene are MDHEN and SYDVKM. CDR3 length equals 15 residues. V gave up 2 bases and J gave up 3 bases, with 13 bases separating them. The CDR3 region is CASSLNPLVDTEAFF. CDR3 nucleotide sequence: TGTGCCAGCAGTTTAAACCCACTAGTGGACACTGAAGCTTTCTTT.

This clonotype has ten or more counts. The chain is built from TRBV12-3 or TRBV12-4 and TRBJ1-2; D might be TRBD1 (5 bases). Trimming shortened V by 6 bases and J by 4 bases, and 12 bases separated the two germline ends. CDR3 length equals 13 residues. In nucleotides, the CDR3 is TGTGCCAGCAGCCAAGGGGCCCTCTATGGCTACACCTTC. This sequence encodes CASSQGALYGYTF.

The rearrangement uses TRBV6-2 or TRBV6-3 and TRBJ1-1; TRBD1 agrees at 10 bases. The J segment lost 10 bases and the V segment lost 5 bases, leaving 10 bases of the junction unmatched. Germline assignment: CDR1 MNHEY and CDR2 SVGEGT. The CDR3 is 14 amino acids. The CDR3 bases are TGTGCCAGCAGTCCCGGGGGACAGGGGAGAAGAGCTTTCTTT. Amino acids: CASSPGGQGRRAFF.

This clonotype was seen a single time. A read error may explain this, as a much larger clone is one base away. In this CDR3 the conserved last residue, phenylalanine or tryptophan, is missing, so a read error is likely. This chain links TRBV15 with TRBJ1-1; no firm D call. CDR3 length: 15 residues. Germline values: CDR1 LNHNV, CDR2 YYDKDF (reference sequence). Trimming removed 0 bases at V and 2 bases at J, with 10 bases between. The CDR3 loop is CATSRDLGSNTEAFS. CDR3 sequence (DNA): TGTGCCACCAGCAGAGATTTGGGCAGTAACACTGAAGCTTTCTCT.

This clonotype appeared a few times. This sequence joins TRBV5-8 and TRBJ1-1; 10 bases are shared with TRBD1. The germline V gene has CDR1 SGHTS and CDR2 YDEGEE. V shed 3 bases and J 5 bases; nucleotides not matched to a gene: 7. The CDR3 is 15 amino acids. The CDR3 nucleotides are TGTGCCAGCAGCTCGACAGGGGGCGCGTTTACTGAAGCTTTCTTT. It yields the protein CASSSTGGAFTEAFF. The full variable domain, completed using reference TRBV5-8 and TRBJ1-1, is EAGVTQSPTHLIKTRGQQATLRCSPISGHTSVYWYQQALGLGLQFLLWYDEGEERNRGNFPPRFSGRQFPNYSSELNVNALELEDSALYLCASSSTGGAFTEAFFGQGTRLTVV.

This clonotype was seen more than once but under ten times. V is TRBV12-3 or TRBV12-4 and J is TRBJ1-4, with D possibly being TRBD1 (5 bases). The germline V and J ends were trimmed by 8 bases and 8 bases, with 15 bases remaining between them. The CDR3 loop spans 13 amino acids. This CDR3 reads CASSQGGKEKLFF. As DNA, the CDR3 is TGTGCCAGCTCGCAGGGTGGTAAGGAAAAACTGTTTTTT.

The sample holds many counts of this clonotype. The chain is built from TRBV28 and TRBJ2-1; the match to TRBD2 covers 9 bases. Per the germline V gene, CDR1 is MDHEN and CDR2 is SYDVKM. Trimming cost V 4 bases and J 0 bases; bases outside gene matches: 4. This CDR3 has 16 residues. The CDR3 nucleotides read TGTGCCAGCAGTTCAGTAGCGGGAGTCTCCTACAATGAGCAGTTCTTC. Protein product: CASSSVAGVSYNEQFF. Supplemented by reference TRBV28 and TRBJ2-1, the full variable domain reads DVKVTQSSRYLVKRTGEKVFLECVQDMDHENMFWYRQDPGLGLRLIYFSYDVKMKEKGDIPEGYSVSREKKERFSLILESASTNQTSMYLCASSSVAGVSYNEQFFGPGTRLTVL.